What follows are 26 T cell receptor beta chains derived from one specimen sequenced in a study of shared clonotypes between healthy human individuals. Naive CD8 cells, CD45RO-negative and positively selected for CCR7, excluded terminally differentiated effector memory CD45RA+ cells. Data came from immunoSEQ multiplex PCR; TCRdb stores just in-frame clones and leaves some out. The sample lists about 1,900,000 clones; about 95% were seen once. The sample taken for sequencing was naive CD8+ T cells sorted from blood. These TCRs come from a man in his late teens or twenties in good health.

The chain employs TRBV7-3 and TRBJ2-1; D is uncertain. The CDR3 totals 15 residues. Germline CDR1 SGHTA, CDR2 FQGTGA. V was cut by 2 bases and J by 2 bases, with 10 bases left in between. This CDR3 reads CASSLVLSPYNEQFF. For the CDR3, the DNA is TGTGCCAGCAGCTTAGTCCTGAGCCCCTACAATGAGCAGTTCTTC.

The chain is built from TRBV5-1 and TRBJ2-5; the match to TRBD2 covers 8 bases. The V gene's germline CDR1 is SGHRS and CDR2 YFSETQ. The CDR3 contains 15 residues. V was pared by 6 bases and J by 1 base, with 8 bases of the junction left unmatched. CDR3 in amino acids: CASTRLAGIQETQYF. The CDR3 DNA sequence: TGCGCCAGCACGCGTTTAGCGGGGATCCAAGAGACCCAGTACTTC.

A word on this clone: This sample also contains other DNA sequences that code for the same CDR3. This rearrangement joins TRBV6-5 to TRBJ1-5; D is undetermined. The CDR3 extends over 13 amino acids. Trimming cost V 3 bases and J 6 bases, with 9 bases left between them. Germline-derived CDR1 and CDR2 are MNHEY and SVGAGI. This CDR3 is CASSYQGGQPQHF. The CDR3 DNA is TGTGCCAGCAGTTATCAAGGCGGTCAGCCCCAGCATTTT.

The V and J genes are TRBV11-2 and TRBJ2-5; the D is unclear. Germline CDR1 reads SGHAT; CDR2 reads FQNNGV. Trimming stripped 4 bases from V and 5 bases from J, with 11 bases between. The CDR3 consists of 13 residues. CDR3 residues: CASSSVELETQYF. The CDR3 nucleotides are TGTGCCAGCAGCTCGGTGGAGTTGGAGACCCAGTACTTC. Complete variable domain (other parts from reference TRBV11-2 and TRBJ2-5): EAGVAQSPRYKIIEKRQSVAFWCNPISGHATLYWYQQILGQGPKLLIQFQNNGVVDDSQLPKDRFSAERLKGVDSTLKIQPAKLEDSAVYLCASSSVELETQYFGPGTRLLVL.

Details on this clone: Within the sample, other DNA sequences also encode this same CDR3. V and J are TRBV2 and TRBJ2-7; tentative D call: TRBD1 (5 bases). The CDR3 runs 12 residues. Trimming removed 7 bases from V and 2 bases from J, with 9 bases in between. Germline values: CDR1 SNHLY, CDR2 FYNNEI. CDR3 region: CASIDSTYEQYF. CDR3 in DNA: TGTGCCAGCATCGACAGTACCTACGAGCAGTACTTC.

This chain joins TRBV5-3 and TRBJ1-1; 9 positions agree with TRBD1. TRBV5-3 is noted as an ORF with a role that remains uncertain. This CDR3 comprises 16 residues. V gave up 4 bases and J gave up 4 bases; unmatched junction bases: 11. The CDR3 loop reads CARSRPGTGKSTEAFF. CDR3 DNA: TGTGCCAGAAGCCGTCCCGGGACAGGGAAAAGCACTGAAGCTTTCTTT.

This chain links TRBV5-6 with TRBJ2-3; 12 bases are a match to TRBD2. The CDR3 spans 16 residues. V was clipped by 3 bases and J by 5 bases; unmatched bases: 7. CDR1 and CDR2 from the germline V gene are SGHDT and YYEEEE. CDR3 residues: CASSSGTSGWGDTQYF. The CDR3 DNA reads as TGTGCCAGCAGCTCGGGGACTAGCGGGTGGGGAGATACGCAGTATTTT.

The sample holds one count of this clone. The genes are TRBV7-6 and TRBJ2-5; possibly TRBD1 for D (5 bases). Trimming left V 1 base short and J 2 bases short, with 8 bases between. The CDR3 loop spans 14 amino acids. Per the germline V gene, CDR1 is SGHVS and CDR2 is FNYEAQ. The CDR3 protein is CASSLDAGQETQYF. The CDR3, as DNA: TGTGCCAGCAGCTTAGACGCAGGGCAAGAGACCCAGTACTTC.

The chain links TRBV6-5 to TRBJ1-1, with 7 bases matching TRBD1. The germline V gene has CDR1 MNHEY and CDR2 SVGAGI. This CDR3 region has 15 residues. V dropped 5 bases and J dropped 1; count of bases not matched to a gene: 7. This CDR3 reads CASSALRQGNTEAFF. For the CDR3, the DNA is TGTGCCAGCAGTGCCCTTCGACAGGGGAACACTGAAGCTTTCTTT.

This chain joins TRBV5-6 and TRBJ2-5; 10 bases line up with TRBD1. The trim removed 4 bases at V and 5 bases at J, leaving 14 bases unmatched. There are 17 residues in the CDR3. CDR1 is SGHDT, CDR2 YYEEEE, per germline. In DNA, the CDR3 is TGTGCCAGCAGCGGAGATCCGGGACAGGGGAATGGGGAGACCCAGTACTTC. It is translated as CASSGDPGQGNGETQYF.

The chain uses TRBV11-2 and TRBJ2-2; TRBD1 agrees at 9 bases. The CDR3 totals 16 residues. J was trimmed by 5 bases and V by 6 bases; bases with no gene match: 10. Looked up from germline, CDR1 is SGHAT and CDR2 is FQNNGV. The CDR3 sequence: CASRVGGQGLTGELFF. The CDR3 nucleotides are TGTGCCAGCAGGGTAGGGGGACAGGGATTAACCGGGGAGCTGTTTTTT.

The genes are TRBV10-3 and TRBJ2-7, with 8 bases identical to TRBD1. The J segment lost 3 bases and the V segment lost 3 bases, leaving 7 bases of the junction unmatched. Per the germline V gene, CDR1 is ENHRY and CDR2 is SYGVKD. This CDR3 has 15 residues. The CDR3 DNA reads as TGTGCCATCAGTGAAGGGAGGACAGGGCTCTACGAGCAGTACTTC. It encodes CAISEGRTGLYEQYF.

The gene calls are TRBV10-3 and TRBJ1-1; maybe TRBD1 (6 bases). Trimming removed 4 bases from V and 3 bases from J, with 18 bases in between. There are 16 residues in the CDR3. Looked up from germline, CDR1 is ENHRY and CDR2 is SYGVKD. The CDR3 protein is CAISGAGEVYDTEAFF. As DNA, the CDR3 is TGTGCCATCAGTGGGGCAGGGGAGGTTTATGACACTGAAGCTTTCTTT.

The rearrangement links TRBV7-8 to TRBJ2-7; D unresolved. V was clipped by 5 bases and J by 6 bases, with 14 bases between them. The CDR3 sequence is 13 residues long. CDR1 is SGHVS, CDR2 FQNEAQ, per germline. The CDR3 DNA follows: TGTGCCAGCAGCCCGCCAGCTTCATCCGAGCAGTACTTC. Its translation is CASSPPASSEQYF.

The CDR3 protein is CANREPDSYTEAFF. Here the CDR3 DNA reads TGTGCCAACCGGGAGCCAGATTCTTACACTGAAGCTTTCTTT. This sequence joins TRBV6-1 and TRBJ1-1, with D unresolved. Germline-derived CDR1 and CDR2 are MNHNS and SASEGT. Between the trimmed V and J ends, which lost 10 bases and 3 bases, there was a span of 18 bases. The CDR3 extends over 14 amino acids.

V usage is TRBV27 and J usage is TRBJ2-7, with TRBD1 as a possible D gene (6 bases). The CDR3 is made up of 14 amino acids. V was trimmed by 5 bases and J by 4 bases, leaving 15 bases between them. Per the germline V gene, CDR1 is MNHEY and CDR2 is SMNVEV (reference sequence). This CDR3 reads CASSDRSRLYEQYF. The CDR3 DNA reads TGTGCCAGCAGTGACAGGTCACGGCTGTACGAGCAGTACTTC.

The chain links TRBV13 to TRBJ2-3; D remains unclear. This CDR3 has 13 amino acids. Germline V gene sequence: CDR1 PRHDT, CDR2 FYEKMQ (reference sequence). The germline V and J ends were trimmed by 2 bases and 5 bases, with 8 bases remaining between them. The CDR3 spells CASSLMPVDTQYF. In DNA, the CDR3 is TGTGCCAGCAGCTTAATGCCCGTAGATACGCAGTATTTT.

Comments on this clone: Within the sample, other DNA sequences also encode this same CDR3. This chain uses TRBV6-5 with TRBJ1-1; 9 nucleotides align to TRBD1. After removal of 0 bases from V and 3 bases from J, the junction contained 2 bases not matched to a gene. The CDR3 has 15 amino acids. Germline CDR1 is MNHEY and CDR2 is SVGAGI. The CDR3 sequence is CASSYSGTGYTEAFF. In DNA, the CDR3 is TGTGCCAGCAGTTACTCAGGGACAGGGTACACTGAAGCTTTCTTT.

The genes are TRBV29-1 and TRBJ2-7; TRBD2 aligns across 7 bases. Germline-derived CDR1 and CDR2 are SQVTM and ANQGSEA. J was trimmed by 1 base and V by 2 bases; bases with no gene match: 8. The CDR3 is 15 amino acids. CDR3 sequence (DNA): TGCAGCGTTGAAAGGCGGGGGTCTACTTCCTACGAGCAGTACTTC. Encoded protein: CSVERRGSTSYEQYF.

The chain carries TRBV28 and TRBJ2-3, with D possibly TRBD1 on 7 matching bases. Germline CDR1 MDHEN, CDR2 SYDVKM. Trimming pared 2 bases from V and 1 base from J, leaving 19 bases between. The CDR3 sequence is 18 residues long. CDR3 protein: CASSLGARRGLRTDTQYF. The CDR3 DNA is TGTGCCAGCAGTTTAGGGGCCCGGAGGGGGCTTCGCACAGATACGCAGTATTTT.

Comment on this clone: Other DNA sequences in this sample translate to the same CDR3. V is TRBV5-6 and J is TRBJ1-3, with no clear D. This CDR3 contains 14 residues. Germline values: CDR1 SGHDT, CDR2 YYEEEE. V was shortened by 0 bases and J by 2 bases, with 6 bases between the two germline ends. The CDR3 protein is CASSLGRAGNTIYF. DNA for the CDR3: TGTGCCAGCAGCTTGGGTAGGGCTGGAAACACCATATATTTT.

The chain links TRBV2 to TRBJ2-1; D could derive from TRBD1 or TRBD2 (6 bases each). V was pared by 11 bases and J by 2 bases, with 16 bases between. This CDR3 is built from 14 residues. Germline lookup yields CDR1 SNHLY and CDR2 FYNNEI. This CDR3 reads CALTTGATYNEQFF. CDR3 nucleotide sequence: TGTGCCCTTACGACGGGGGCCACCTACAATGAGCAGTTCTTC.

J is TRBJ1-1 and V is TRBV5-6; D gene uncertain. Germline V gives CDR1 SGHDT, CDR2 YYEEEE. The CDR3 sequence is 13 residues long. Between the trimmed V and J ends, which lost 0 bases and 4 bases, there was a span of 7 bases. CDR3 bases: TGTGCCAGCAGCTTGGAAGGTATCACTGAAGCTTTCTTT. Translated: CASSLEGITEAFF. Full variable domain (missing parts from reference TRBV5-6 and TRBJ1-1): DAGVTQSPTHLIKTRGQQVTLRCSPKSGHDTVSWYQQALGQGPQFIFQYYEEEERQRGNFPDRFSGHQFPNYSSELNVNALLLGDSALYLCASSLEGITEAFFGQGTRLTVV.

The chain uses TRBV6-6 and TRBJ1-4; no reliable D call. This CDR3 region has 14 residues. CDR1 and CDR2 from the germline V gene are MNHNY and SVGAGI (reference sequence). V dropped 0 bases and J dropped 3 bases, with 5 bases sitting between them. CDR3 protein: CASSYSRPNEKLFF. The CDR3 DNA reads TGTGCCAGCAGTTACTCTCGGCCTAATGAAAAACTGTTTTTT.

The V call is TRBV5-5, the J call TRBJ2-6; tentatively, D is TRBD1 or TRBD2 (5 bases each). Trimming shortened V by 3 bases and J by 3 bases, and 16 bases separated the two germline ends. CDR3 length: 17 residues. The germline gives CDR1 SGHKS, CDR2 YYEKEE (reference sequence). As DNA, the CDR3 is TGTGCCAGCAGCTGGGGGACGAGGGTTGGTGGGGCCAACGTCCTGACTTTC. Amino acids: CASSWGTRVGGANVLTF.

This clone was detected only once. This chain joins TRBV19 and TRBJ1-5; D not certain. Trimming pared 4 bases from V and 7 bases from J, leaving 14 bases between. This CDR3 region has 14 residues. In germline, CDR1 is LNHDA, CDR2 SQIVND (reference sequence). The CDR3 nucleotides read TGTGCCAGTAGTACCGATCCATCAAGGCAGCCCCAGCATTTT. This codes for CASSTDPSRQPQHF. The full variable domain, its missing parts supplied by reference TRBV19 and TRBJ1-5, is DGGITQSPKYLFRKEGQNVTLSCEQNLNHDAMYWYRQDPGQGLRLIYYSQIVNDFQKGDIAEGYSVSREKKESFPLTVTSAQKNPTAFYLCASSTDPSRQPQHFGDGTRLSIL.